These 21 T cell receptor beta chains were all obtained from the same sample, sequenced in a study of early T cells in non-severe SARS-CoV-2 infection. TCRdb ran MiXCR on the 5' RACE reads and lists one entry per CDR3 protein. The sample has 30,000 to 45,000 distinct CDR3 sequences; around 4.5% are singletons. The specimen sequenced was whole blood. The receptors come from an adult who was a healthcare worker with PCR-confirmed SARS-CoV-2 infection or an uninfected control (not recorded which).

The chain joins TRBV10-2 to TRBJ2-3; D gene unclear. V was pared by 7 bases and J by 5 bases, with 10 bases between. The CDR3 has 12 amino acids. Germline loops: CDR1 WSHSY, CDR2 SAAADI. CDR3 protein: CASMTVRDTQYF. The CDR3 region has the DNA TGCGCCAGCATGACCGTCCGAGATACGCAGTATTTT.

This clonotype was seen at least ten times. The chain recombines TRBV2 with TRBJ2-5; TRBD2 matches at 7 bases. CDR1 SNHLY and CDR2 FYNNEI come from the germline V gene. V was pared by 5 bases and J by 2 bases, with 5 bases of the junction left unmatched. This CDR3 has 14 residues. CDR3: CASSRTRNQETQYF. DNA for the CDR3: TGTGCCAGCAGTCGGACTAGAAATCAAGAGACCCAGTACTTC.

There are many counts of this clonotype. The chain carries TRBV7-2 and TRBJ2-5; 9 bases agree with TRBD1. The CDR3 length is 17 residues. Germline-derived CDR1 and CDR2 are SGHTA and FQGNSA. V shed 1 base, J shed 0 bases, and the junction held 6 bases outside the gene matches. The CDR3 nucleotides are TGTGCCAGCAGCTTAGTTGGGACAGGGTTAAACCAAGAGACCCAGTACTTC. This encodes CASSLVGTGLNQETQYF.

The genes are TRBV29-1 and TRBJ1-1; TRBD1 aligns across 8 bases. Germline loops: CDR1 SQVTM, CDR2 ANQGSEA. V lost 7 bases to trimming and J lost 5 bases; unmatched junction nucleotides: 9. The CDR3 consists of 13 residues. The CDR3 bases are TGCAGCGCCTCTACAGGGGGAGGAACTGAAGCTTTCTTT. This translates into CSASTGGGTEAFF.

This clonotype has at least ten counts. The gene calls are TRBV7-6 and TRBJ2-2, with 11 nucleotides matching TRBD1. J gave up 4 bases and V 8 bases, and 6 bases lay outside the gene matches. Germline V gene lookup returns CDR1 SGHVS and CDR2 FNYEAQ. The CDR3 has 15 residues. The CDR3 DNA reads TGTGCCAGCGTTCGGGGGACAGGGGGCACCGGGGAGCTGTTTTTT. As protein: CASVRGTGGTGELFF.

This clonotype was picked up a small number of times. The chain joins TRBV5-1 to TRBJ2-7; TRBD1 matches 8 bases. The CDR3 covers 13 residues. V dropped 0 bases and J dropped 7; count of bases not matched to a gene: 3. Per germline, CDR1 SGHRS and CDR2 YFSETQ. The CDR3 reads CASSLGTGREQYF. The CDR3 DNA reads TGCGCCAGCAGCTTGGGGACAGGGCGAGAGCAGTACTTC.

Many counts were recorded for this clonotype. The J gene is TRBJ2-3, the V gene TRBV6-2 or TRBV6-3; D may correspond to TRBD1 or TRBD2 (5 bases each). This CDR3 has 16 residues. V lost 2 bases, J lost 5 bases, and 17 bases lay in between. Germline values: CDR1 MNHEY, CDR2 SVGEGT. This CDR3 reads CASSYAAGTLEDTQYF. As DNA, the CDR3 is TGTGCCAGCAGTTACGCAGCCGGGACCTTGGAAGATACGCAGTATTTT.

This clonotype was found many times. This chain joins TRBV20-1 and TRBJ1-6; 9 bases align to TRBD1. V was pared by 0 bases and J by 5 bases, with 5 bases of the junction left unmatched. CDR3 length equals 16 residues. Germline V lookup: CDR1 DFQATT, CDR2 SNEGSKA (reference sequence). The CDR3 here is CSARDPRDRDNSPLHF. The DNA of the CDR3 is TGCAGTGCTAGAGACCCCCGGGACAGGGATAATTCACCCCTCCACTTT.

This clonotype was picked up many times. The rearrangement joins TRBV7-6 to TRBJ2-1; D is unclear. Germline V gives CDR1 SGHVS, CDR2 FNYEAQ. Trimming took off 2 bases at V and 6 bases at J, with 11 bases between the two ends. CDR3 length: 14 amino acids. CDR3 loop: CASSLSPSSNEQFF. The CDR3 nucleotides are TGTGCCAGCAGCTTATCCCCGAGTTCCAATGAGCAGTTCTTC.

This clonotype was seen a handful of times. The chain couples TRBV7-8 to TRBJ2-1; TRBD2 aligns across 7 bases. CDR1 SGHVS and CDR2 FQNEAQ come from the germline V gene. Trimming at V came to 5 bases and at J to 5 bases, leaving 12 bases not matched to a gene. This CDR3 region has 16 residues. The CDR3 bases are TGTGCCAGCAGCCCTAGCGGATACGACGATCACAATGAGCAGTTCTTC. Protein sequence: CASSPSGYDDHNEQFF.

To note about this clonotype: One end of the junction is discordant with germline, which a read error may explain. V and J are TRBV7-2 and TRBJ2-3; maybe TRBD1 (5 bases). CDR1 is SGHTA, CDR2 FQGNSA, per germline. This CDR3 is 14 amino acids long. CDR3 DNA: TGTGCCAGCAGCGCCCAAGGGCAGGGCCTCCGGAGCTTTTTT. It encodes CASSAQGQGLRSFF. The whole variable domain, remainder taken from reference TRBV7-2 and TRBJ2-3, is GAGVSQSPSNKVTEKGKDVELRCDPISGHTALYWYRQSLGQGLEFLIYFQGNSAPDKSGLPSDRFSAERTGGSVSTLTIQRTQQEDSAVYLCASSAQGQGLRSFFGPGTRLTVL.

This clonotype was seen many times. The J gene is TRBJ2-7, the V gene TRBV12-3 or TRBV12-4; 8 bases agree with TRBD1. V was clipped by 2 bases and J by 7 bases; unmatched bases: 7. The CDR3 spans 14 residues. The CDR3, as DNA: TGTGCCAGCAGTTTACTTCAGGGGGCACGAGAGCAGTACTTC. Translated, it gives CASSLLQGAREQYF.

This chain connects TRBV12-3 or TRBV12-4 to TRBJ2-7; D is uncertain. The CDR3 totals 11 residues. V was trimmed by 4 bases and J by 3 bases, leaving 4 bases between them. Here the CDR3 DNA reads TGTGCCAGCAGTTCTTTCTACGAGCAGTACTTC. The encoded protein is CASSSFYEQYF.

In this sample, this clonotype turned up many times. The CDR3 protein is CAIKRGQEGSPLHF. The CDR3 DNA sequence: TGTGCCATCAAGAGGGGTCAGGAGGGTTCACCCCTCCACTTT. The V call is TRBV10-3, the J call TRBJ1-6; D may be TRBD1 (5 bases). Germline CDR1 is ENHRY and CDR2 is SYGVKD. The CDR3 extends over 14 amino acids. Trimming removed 7 bases from V and 9 bases from J, with 16 bases in between.

This clonotype has at least ten counts. The chain recombines TRBV15 with TRBJ1-6, with D possibly being TRBD1 (5 bases). The CDR3 spans 12 residues. Germline V gives CDR1 LNHNV, CDR2 YYDKDF (reference sequence). V lost 5 bases to trimming and J lost 10 bases, with 9 bases between them. The CDR3 loop is CATSLPGSPLHF. CDR3 sequence (DNA): TGTGCCACCAGCCTACCAGGGTCACCCCTCCACTTT.

This clonotype was detected ten times or more. The chain uses TRBV4-1 and TRBJ1-6; 7 bases fit TRBD1. Unmatched junction bases numbered 7, after V lost 0 bases and J lost 8 bases. This CDR3 has 16 residues. Germline V gene lookup returns CDR1 MGHRA and CDR2 YSYEKL. The CDR3: CASSQDPTGKDSPLHF. The CDR3 DNA reads as TGCGCCAGCAGCCAAGATCCGACAGGGAAAGATTCACCCCTCCACTTT.

This clonotype was seen repeatedly, ten times or more. CDR3 in amino acids: CASSPEELYEQYF. The CDR3 DNA sequence: TGTGCCAGCAGCCCCGAGGAGCTCTACGAGCAGTACTTC. This chain connects TRBV9 to TRBJ2-7; unclear D gene. The CDR3 length is 13 residues. V lost 4 bases and J 3 bases, leaving 11 bases between the germline ends. Per germline, CDR1 SGDLS and CDR2 YYNGEE.

This clonotype came up a few times. This chain connects TRBV1 to TRBJ2-2; TRBD2 is taken as the D call from the table, unchecked against the DNA. TRBV1 is labeled a pseudogene. CDR3 length: 15 amino acids. CDR3 sequence (DNA): TGCACCAGCAGCCAAGATGACAGCGGGACCGGGGAGCTGTTTTTT. This gives the protein CTSSQDDSGTGELFF.

This clonotype has ten or more counts. This rearrangement joins TRBV4-3 to TRBJ2-7; D possibly corresponds to TRBD1 (6 bases). The CDR3 length is 14 residues. Germline loops: CDR1 LGHNA, CDR2 YSLEER. V lost 4 bases and J 2 bases, leaving 12 bases between the germline ends. Written as DNA, the CDR3 is TGCGCCAGCAGCCGGGGGCCGGGCACCTACGAGCAGTACTTC. Amino acids: CASSRGPGTYEQYF.

This clonotype was seen many times. The CDR3 sequence is CASSPPYGNTDTQYF. For the CDR3, the DNA is TGTGCCAGCAGCCCGCCTTATGGGAACACAGATACGCAGTATTTT. The chain employs TRBV7-6 and TRBJ2-3; no clear D gene. Trimming removed 5 bases at V and 2 bases at J, with 14 bases between. The CDR3 totals 15 residues. Germline assignment: CDR1 SGHVS and CDR2 FNYEAQ.

This clonotype was seen many times. V gene TRBV19 combines with J gene TRBJ2-7; TRBD1 agrees at 11 bases. This CDR3 spans 14 amino acids. The V gene's germline CDR1 is LNHDA and CDR2 SQIVND (reference sequence). Trimming cost V 6 bases and J 2 bases; bases outside gene matches: 3. The CDR3 DNA reads as TGTGCCAGTAGGTCGGGACAGGGGGCCTACGAGCAGTACTTC. It encodes CASRSGQGAYEQYF. Full variable domain (rest looked up from reference TRBV19 and TRBJ2-7): DGGITQSPKYLFRKEGQNVTLSCEQNLNHDAMYWYRQDPGQGLRLIYYSQIVNDFQKGDIAEGYSVSREKKESFPLTVTSAQKNPTAFYLCASRSGQGAYEQYFGPGTRLTVT.